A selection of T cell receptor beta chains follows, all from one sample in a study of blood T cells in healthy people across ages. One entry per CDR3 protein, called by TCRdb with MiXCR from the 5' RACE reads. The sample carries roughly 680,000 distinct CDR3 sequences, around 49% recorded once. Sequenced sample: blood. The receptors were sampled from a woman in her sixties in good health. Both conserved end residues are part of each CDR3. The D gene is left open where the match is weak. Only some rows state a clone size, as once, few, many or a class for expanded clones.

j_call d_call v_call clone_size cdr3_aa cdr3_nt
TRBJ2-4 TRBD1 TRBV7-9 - CASSLALGDRGKNIQYF TGTGCCAGCAGCTTAGCGCTTGGGGACAGGGGGAAAAACATTCAGTACTTC
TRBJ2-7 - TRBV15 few CATSRDGGIGEQYF TGTGCCACCAGCAGAGATGGCGGGATTGGCGAGCAGTACTTC
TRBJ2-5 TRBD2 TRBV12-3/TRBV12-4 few CASRSRGEGETQYF TGTGCCAGCAGATCTAGAGGGGAGGGAGAGACCCAGTACTTC
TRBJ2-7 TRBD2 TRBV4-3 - CASSHGLAGASAYEQYF TGCGCCAGCAGCCACGGACTAGCGGGAGCGTCCGCCTACGAGCAGTACTTC
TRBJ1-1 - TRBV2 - CASRSRAEAFF TGTGCCAGCAGATCCAGGGCTGAAGCTTTCTTT
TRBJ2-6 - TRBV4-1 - CASSQVRRAGEASGANVLTF TGCGCCAGCAGCCAAGTACGTAGGGCAGGGGAGGCCTCTGGGGCCAACGTCCTGACTTTC
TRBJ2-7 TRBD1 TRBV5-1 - CASSLPGGTGVSYEQYF TGCGCCAGCAGCCTTCCTGGGGGGACAGGGGTCAGCTACGAGCAGTACTTC
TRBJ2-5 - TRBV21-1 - CASSNGGEVRETQYF TGTGCCAGCAGCAACGGGGGAGAGGTGAGAGAGACCCAGTACTTC
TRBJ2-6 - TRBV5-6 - CASSFWANVLTF TGTGCCAGCAGCTTCTGGGCCAACGTCCTGACTTTC
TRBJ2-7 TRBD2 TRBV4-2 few CASSQVSSGRLEQYF TGTGCCAGCAGCCAAGTGTCTAGCGGGAGGTTAGAGCAGTACTTC
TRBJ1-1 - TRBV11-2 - CASSLARGFGTEAFF TGTGCCAGCAGCTTAGCAAGGGGATTCGGCACTGAAGCTTTCTTT
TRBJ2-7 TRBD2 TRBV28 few CASRTGLADYEQYF TGTGCCAGCAGAACGGGACTAGCAGACTACGAGCAGTACTTC
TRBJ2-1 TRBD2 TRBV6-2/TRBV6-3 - CASRPTSGRASGQFF TGTGCCAGCCGTCCCACTAGCGGGAGGGCCTCTGGGCAGTTCTTC
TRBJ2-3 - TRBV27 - CASSPGVSGDTDTQYF TGTGCCAGCAGTCCAGGAGTTAGCGGAGACACAGATACGCAGTATTTT
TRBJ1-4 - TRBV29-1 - CSVGSRGGEKLFF TGCAGCGTTGGTTCCAGGGGAGGGGAAAAACTGTTTTTT
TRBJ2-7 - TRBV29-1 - CSVAGASGQQVIEQYF TGCAGCGTTGCGGGCGCGTCTGGTCAGCAGGTTATCGAGCAGTACTTC
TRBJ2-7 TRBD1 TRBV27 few CASSLAHLQGPGSYEQYF TGTGCCAGCAGTTTGGCCCACCTACAGGGGCCAGGCTCCTACGAGCAGTACTTC
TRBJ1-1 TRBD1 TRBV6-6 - CASYRQGLNTEAFF TGTGCCAGCTACCGACAGGGATTGAACACTGAAGCTTTCTTT
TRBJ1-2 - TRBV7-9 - CASSLASGGRGGYTF TGTGCCAGCAGCTTAGCGAGCGGGGGGCGCGGGGGCTACACCTTC
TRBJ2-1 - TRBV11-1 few CAGGDGESSYNEQFF TGTGCCGGGGGAGACGGGGAGAGCTCCTACAATGAGCAGTTCTTC
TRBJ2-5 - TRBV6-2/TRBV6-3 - CASSRGPRETQYF TGTGCCAGCAGTAGGGGTCCCCGAGAGACCCAGTACTTC
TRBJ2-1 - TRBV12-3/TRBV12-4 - CASSLRGPSYNEQFF TGTGCCAGCAGTTTAAGGGGTCCGTCCTACAATGAGCAGTTCTTC
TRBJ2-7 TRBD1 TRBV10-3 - CAIRPDRGGYEQYF TGTGCCATCAGGCCTGACAGGGGTGGCTACGAGCAGTACTTC
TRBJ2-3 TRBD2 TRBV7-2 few CASSLISGRGGDTQYF TGTGCCAGCAGCTTAATTAGCGGGAGGGGTGGAGATACGCAGTATTTT
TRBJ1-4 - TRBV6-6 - CASSYSLSSGEKLFF TGTGCCAGCAGTTACTCCTTGTCATCCGGTGAAAAACTGTTTTTT
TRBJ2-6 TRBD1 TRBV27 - CASSTGQGAGANVLTF TGTGCCAGCAGTACCGGACAGGGAGCCGGGGCCAACGTCCTGACTTTC
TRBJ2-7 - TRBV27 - CASSPGAGRSSYEQYF TGTGCCAGCAGTCCCGGGGCAGGACGGAGCTCCTACGAGCAGTACTTC
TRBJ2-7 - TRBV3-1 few CASSQDSGGTSYEQYF TGTGCCAGCAGCCAAGATTCAGGCGGGACCTCCTACGAGCAGTACTTC
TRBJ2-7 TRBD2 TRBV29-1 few CSVPIAGGPHEQYF TGCAGCGTCCCTATAGCGGGAGGGCCGCACGAGCAGTACTTC
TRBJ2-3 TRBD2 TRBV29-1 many CSVPGLANTDTQYF TGCAGCGTCCCCGGACTAGCGAACACAGATACGCAGTATTTT
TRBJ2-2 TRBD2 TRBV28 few CASSILAGGGTGELFF TGTGCCAGCAGCATCCTAGCGGGAGGGGGAACCGGGGAGCTGTTTTTT
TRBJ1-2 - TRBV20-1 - CSAIGGGPDGYTF TGCAGTGCTATCGGTGGCGGGCCTGATGGCTACACCTTC
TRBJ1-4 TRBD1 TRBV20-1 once CSARDWGQGGDEKLFF TGCAGTGCTAGAGATTGGGGACAGGGTGGGGATGAAAAACTGTTTTTT
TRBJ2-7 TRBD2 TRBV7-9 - CASSLAGEGYNEQYF TGTGCCAGCAGTTTGGCGGGAGAGGGCTACAATGAGCAGTACTTC
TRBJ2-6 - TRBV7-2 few CASSRPVSGANVLTF TGTGCCAGCAGCCGACCGGTCTCTGGGGCCAACGTCCTGACTTTC
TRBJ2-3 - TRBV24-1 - CATSDPRLGSTDTQYF TGTGCCACCAGTGATCCACGACTAGGGAGCACAGATACGCAGTATTTT
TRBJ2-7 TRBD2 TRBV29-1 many CSVDGTSGYEQYF TGCAGCGTTGACGGGACTAGCGGTTACGAGCAGTACTTC
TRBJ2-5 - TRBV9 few CASSVAEGFRQETQYF TGTGCCAGCAGCGTAGCCGAGGGTTTTCGTCAAGAGACCCAGTACTTC
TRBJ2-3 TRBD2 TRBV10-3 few CAISDSGSGTDTQYF TGTGCCATCAGCGATAGCGGGAGCGGCACAGATACGCAGTATTTT
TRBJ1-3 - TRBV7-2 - CASSLLKASSGNTIYF TGTGCCAGCAGCTTACTTAAGGCCAGCTCTGGAAACACCATATATTTT
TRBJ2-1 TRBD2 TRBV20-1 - CSAPPRLAGGAYNEQFF TGCAGTGCGCCCCCCCGACTAGCGGGAGGGGCGTACAATGAGCAGTTCTTC
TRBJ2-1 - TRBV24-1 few CATSGSLGYNEQFF TGTGCCACCAGTGGTTCACTTGGCTACAATGAGCAGTTCTTC
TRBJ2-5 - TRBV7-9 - CASSEGFRTEGETQYF TGTGCCAGCAGCGAGGGTTTCAGGACAGAAGGAGAGACCCAGTACTTC
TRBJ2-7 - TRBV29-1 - CSAGPAYNEQYF TGCAGTGCCGGGCCAGCATACAATGAGCAGTACTTC
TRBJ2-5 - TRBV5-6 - CASSLQWQETQYF TGTGCCAGCAGCTTACAATGGCAAGAGACCCAGTACTTC
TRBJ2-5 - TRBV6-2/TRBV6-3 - CASSRQGWETQYF TGTGCCAGCAGCCGTCAGGGATGGGAGACCCAGTACTTC
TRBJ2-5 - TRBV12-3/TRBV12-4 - CASSLVGRPVQYF TGTGCCAGCAGTTTGGTCGGGAGACCGGTCCAGTACTTC
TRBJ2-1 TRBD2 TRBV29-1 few CSVETTSGQQFF TGCAGCGTTGAAACAACTAGCGGGCAGCAGTTCTTC
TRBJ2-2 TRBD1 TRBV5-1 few CASSSGQTTGELFF TGCGCCAGCAGCTCGGGACAGACCACCGGGGAGCTGTTTTTT
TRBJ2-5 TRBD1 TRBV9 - CASSMTGMREETQYF TGTGCCAGCAGCATGACAGGGATGAGGGAAGAGACCCAGTACTTC
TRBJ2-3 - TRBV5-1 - CASSLDLLDTQYF TGCGCCAGCAGCTTGGATCTGTTAGATACGCAGTATTTT
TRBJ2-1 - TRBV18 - CASSPQVTLGSYNEQFF TGTGCCAGCTCACCACAGGTAACCCTCGGCTCCTACAATGAGCAGTTCTTC